This entry lists 26 T cell receptor beta chains sequenced from one sample in a study of blood T cells in healthy people across ages. The second PCR ran roughly 6 to 11 cycles with a sample-barcoded 5' primer and J-beta primers. TCRdb re-called the 5' RACE reads with MiXCR, one entry per CDR3 protein. This table has around 280,000 distinct CDR3 sequences, 25% to 30% appearing once. The specimen was blood. All receptors derive from a woman in her 70s in good health.

This clonotype has more than one count but fewer than ten. This chain connects TRBV4-2 to TRBJ2-1, with D unresolved. The J call may be in error: the DNA end matches TRBJ2-7 better. CDR1 LGHNA and CDR2 YNFKEQ come from the germline V gene. This CDR3 region has 13 residues. CDR3 residues: CASSQRPPYEQYF. CDR3 sequence (DNA): TGTGCCAGCAGCCAACGCCCGCCCTACGAGCAGTACTTC.

The chain employs TRBV3-1 and TRBJ2-2; D is unresolved. Trimming took 5 bases from V and 4 from J, leaving 14 bases between them. CDR3 size: 15 residues. Germline lookup yields CDR1 LGHDT and CDR2 YNNKEL (reference sequence). CDR3 region: CASSKRDLSTGELFF. CDR3 coding DNA: TGTGCCAGCAGCAAGAGAGACCTAAGCACCGGGGAGCTGTTTTTT.

This CDR3 is CASRPASNVLTF. CDR3 nucleotides: TGTGCCAGCAGGCCTGCTTCCAACGTCCTGACTTTC. This chain uses TRBV28 with TRBJ2-6; D is unclear. Looked up from germline, CDR1 is MDHEN and CDR2 is SYDVKM. This CDR3 has 12 residues. V shed 6 bases and J shed 8 bases, with 8 bases lying between them.

The chain has TRBV28 and TRBJ2-1, with 8 bases identical to TRBD1. CDR3 length: 15 amino acids. With 6 bases clipped from V and 6 bases from J, the junction kept 10 bases outside the gene matches. Germline-derived CDR1 and CDR2 are MDHEN and SYDVKM. The CDR3 reads CASRATDRAANEQFF. CDR3 coding DNA: TGTGCCAGCAGGGCAACGGACAGGGCAGCCAATGAGCAGTTCTTC.

This chain connects TRBV3-1 to TRBJ1-2; 10 bases are a match to TRBD1. V was pared by 1 base and J by 8 bases, with 4 bases of the junction left unmatched. CDR3 length: 14 amino acids. Germline values: CDR1 LGHDT, CDR2 YNNKEL (reference sequence). CDR3 in amino acids: CASSQGGTGVGYTF. As DNA, the CDR3 is TGTGCCAGCAGCCAAGGAGGGACAGGGGTCGGCTACACCTTC.

The V gene is TRBV7-2, the J gene TRBJ2-1; a possible D gene is TRBD2 (5 bases). From germline, CDR1 is SGHTA and CDR2 FQGNSA. Trimming cost V 11 bases and J 7 bases, with 12 bases left between them. There are 11 residues in the CDR3. The CDR3 region is CADGLLNEQFF. The CDR3 region has the DNA TGTGCCGACGGACTCCTGAATGAGCAGTTCTTC.

This clonotype was seen a few times. This chain uses TRBV5-1 with TRBJ2-5; D gene ambiguous. CDR1 and CDR2 from the germline V gene are SGHRS and YFSETQ. With 3 bases removed from V and 11 bases from J, the gap between germline ends came to 11 bases. This CDR3 has 11 amino acids. CDR3 amino acids: CASSSRGEQYF. The CDR3 DNA reads as TGCGCCAGCAGCTCCCGAGGAGAGCAGTACTTC. The whole variable domain, remainder taken from reference TRBV5-1 and TRBJ2-5, is KAGVTQTPRYLIKTRGQQVTLSCSPISGHRSVSWYQQTPGQGLQFLFEYFSETQRNKGNFPGRFSGRQFSNSRSEMNVSTLELGDSALYLCASSSRGEQYFGPGTRLLVL.

About this clonotype: The conserved closing phenylalanine or tryptophan is absent in this CDR3, likely reflecting a read error. The gene calls are TRBV10-3 and TRBJ2-5; possibly TRBD1 for D (5 bases). The assigned J gene may be wrong: the sequence end matches TRBJ2-7 better. There are 13 residues in the CDR3. Germline CDR1 is ENHRY and CDR2 is SYGVKD. The CDR3 loop reads CAISDLPGYEQYL. The CDR3 DNA sequence: TGTGCCATCAGCGACCTTCCAGGGTACGAGCAGTACCTC.

This clonotype was detected many times. This chain uses TRBV5-1 with TRBJ2-3, with 7 bases aligning to TRBD2. CDR3 size: 15 residues. V lost 7 bases and J lost 7; bases outside the gene matches: 15. In germline, CDR1 is SGHRS, CDR2 YFSETQ. This chain's CDR3 is CASQKYGAGWNTQYF. The CDR3 DNA reads as TGCGCCAGCCAGAAATACGGAGCGGGATGGAATACGCAGTATTTT.

V is TRBV28 and J is TRBJ1-4; 7 bases map to TRBD1. V gave up 6 bases and J gave up 8 bases; unmatched junction bases: 9. This CDR3 is built from 14 residues. CDR1 MDHEN and CDR2 SYDVKM come from the germline V gene. The CDR3 reads CASSLDRVSEKLFF. The CDR3, as DNA: TGTGCCAGCAGCCTCGACAGGGTGTCCGAAAAACTGTTTTTT.

This rearrangement joins TRBV20-1 to TRBJ2-6; D not certain. Germline CDR1 is DFQATT and CDR2 is SNEGSKA (reference sequence). This CDR3 region has 16 residues. The V end was cut by 3 bases, the J end by 2 bases, with 14 bases between. The CDR3 is CSASPVGLTGANVLTF. CDR3 nucleotide sequence: TGCAGTGCTAGCCCCGTAGGGCTCACTGGGGCCAACGTCCTGACTTTC.

This clonotype has only a few counts. This chain joins TRBV28 and TRBJ2-7; the D gene is possibly TRBD2 (5 bases). Trimming shortened V by 7 bases and J by 5 bases, and 15 bases separated the two germline ends. In germline, CDR1 is MDHEN, CDR2 SYDVKM. The CDR3 is 13 residues long. CDR3: CASTGGLNHEQYF. CDR3 nucleotides: TGTGCCAGCACTGGCGGGCTGAATCACGAGCAGTACTTC.

This clonotype was seen more than once but under ten times. The chain uses TRBV7-2 and TRBJ2-5, with 7 bases lining up with TRBD1. CDR1 and CDR2 (germline): SGHTA, FQGNSA. This CDR3 contains 15 residues. After removal of 4 bases from V and 6 bases from J, the junction contained 11 bases not matched to a gene. CDR3 in amino acids: CASSSDPGQLKTQYF. In DNA, the CDR3 is TGTGCCAGCAGCTCCGACCCGGGACAGTTAAAGACCCAGTACTTC.

The chain links TRBV28 to TRBJ2-5; maybe TRBD1 (6 bases). Germline V CDR1 and CDR2: MDHEN, SYDVKM. The CDR3 has 12 residues. V lost 7 bases and J 4 bases, leaving 10 bases between the germline ends. CDR3 in DNA: TGTGCCAGCACCCAGGGGTTAGAGACCCAGTACTTC. Amino acid sequence: CASTQGLETQYF.

This CDR3 reads CSGRTGNEKLFF. CDR3 coding DNA: TGCAGCGGGCGGACAGGGAACGAAAAACTGTTTTTT. The chain combines TRBV29-1 with TRBJ1-4, with 8 bases that match TRBD1. This CDR3 is 12 amino acids long. Germline loops: CDR1 SQVTM, CDR2 ANQGSEA. The junction had 6 bases not matched to a gene; V was cut back by 7 bases and J by 8 bases.

This rearrangement joins TRBV10-3 to TRBJ2-1, with TRBD1 matching 8 bases. Germline lookup yields CDR1 ENHRY and CDR2 SYGVKD. V was clipped by 2 bases and J by 3 bases; unmatched bases: 9. The CDR3 is made up of 17 amino acids. The CDR3 nucleotides are TGTGCCATCAGTGAGGAGGAACAGGGGGATTTCTACAATGAGCAGTTCTTC. Amino acid sequence: CAISEEEQGDFYNEQFF.

The chain carries TRBV6-5 and TRBJ2-1; possibly TRBD1 for D (6 bases). Deletions cut 8 bases from V and 10 bases from J, with 21 bases between. The germline CDR1 and CDR2 sequences are MNHEY and SVGAGI. This CDR3 contains 14 residues. CDR3 loop: CASRGGSGVGEQFF. CDR3 nucleotide sequence: TGTGCCAGCCGAGGGGGAAGCGGCGTAGGAGAGCAGTTCTTC.

This clonotype occurred a few times. A read error is possible here, since a much larger clone lies one base away. The rearrangement links TRBV27 to TRBJ2-7; D remains unclear. The CDR3 extends over 14 amino acids. Germline V gene sequence: CDR1 MNHEY, CDR2 SMNVEV (reference sequence). The CDR3 nucleotides read TGTGTCAGCAGTTTAGTGGACCAACTCTACGAGCAGTACTTC. It codes for CVSSLVDQLYEQYF.

The chain links TRBV29-1 to TRBJ2-2, with D perhaps matching TRBD1 (5 bases). Per the germline V gene, CDR1 is SQVTM and CDR2 is ANQGSEA. The V end was cut by 4 bases, the J end by 4 bases, with 10 bases between. This CDR3 contains 13 residues. CDR3 in amino acids: CSVVWTLTGELFF. The CDR3 coding sequence is TGCAGCGTTGTTTGGACACTCACCGGGGAGCTGTTTTTT.

The sample holds a few counts of this clonotype. The chain uses TRBV7-2 and TRBJ2-3; 8 bases are shared with TRBD1. The CDR3 extends over 16 amino acids. The germline V gene encodes CDR1 SGHTA and CDR2 FQGNSA. After removal of 4 bases from V and 1 base from J, the junction contained 7 bases not matched to a gene. Here the CDR3 DNA reads TGTGCCAGCAGCTCGTCGACAGGGGTTGGCACAGATACGCAGTATTTT. Encoded protein: CASSSSTGVGTDTQYF.

This clonotype occurred a few times. The V gene is TRBV7-2, the J gene TRBJ1-1; D uncertain. Germline CDR1 and CDR2: SGHTA and FQGNSA. The ends were cut back, 3 bases at V and 7 bases at J, with 18 bases in the middle. This CDR3 is 15 amino acids long. The CDR3: CASSFRPAGTGEAFF. CDR3 nucleotides: TGTGCCAGCAGCTTTCGGCCGGCAGGAACGGGTGAAGCTTTCTTT.

A few counts support this clonotype. The rearrangement links TRBV7-9 to TRBJ2-1; D gene ambiguous. This CDR3 spans 14 amino acids. V lost 5 bases and J lost 3, with 11 bases in between. Germline CDR1 is SEHNR and CDR2 is FQNEAQ (reference sequence). The CDR3 sequence is CASSRPPIYNEQFF. The CDR3 nucleotides read TGTGCCAGCAGCAGGCCTCCGATCTACAATGAGCAGTTCTTC.

The rearrangement uses TRBV29-1 and TRBJ2-1; 9 bases map to TRBD2. V lost 3 bases, J lost 7 bases, and 7 bases stayed unmatched. This CDR3 comprises 14 residues. The germline V gene has CDR1 SQVTM and CDR2 ANQGSEA. CDR3 residues: CSVDNSGRGNEQFF. The CDR3 DNA reads as TGCAGCGTTGATAATAGCGGGAGAGGTAATGAGCAGTTCTTC.

The chain recombines TRBV6-1 with TRBJ2-3, with D hard to call. Germline CDR1 reads MNHNS; CDR2 reads SASEGT. This CDR3 is built from 15 residues. V lost 7 bases to trimming and J lost 3 bases, with 17 bases between them. This chain's CDR3 is CASTVTADGTDTQYF. The CDR3 DNA sequence: TGTGCCAGCACCGTGACTGCAGATGGAACAGATACGCAGTATTTT.

This clonotype showed up just a few times. This chain joins TRBV29-1 and TRBJ2-5; D call uncertain. Trimming stripped 7 bases from V and 5 bases from J, with 11 bases between. The CDR3 is 11 residues long. Germline CDR1 and CDR2: SQVTM and ANQGSEA. The CDR3 loop is CSAEFWETQYF. CDR3 nucleotides: TGCAGCGCGGAGTTTTGGGAGACCCAGTACTTC.

The chain carries TRBV6-2 or TRBV6-3 and TRBJ2-2; a possible D gene is TRBD1 (6 bases). Trimming pared 2 bases from V and 6 bases from J, leaving 10 bases between. This CDR3 region has 14 residues. Germline CDR1 MNHEY, CDR2 SVGEGT. The chain's CDR3 is CASSYTDSPGELFF. The CDR3 region has the DNA TGTGCCAGCAGTTACACGGACAGTCCCGGGGAGCTGTTTTTT.